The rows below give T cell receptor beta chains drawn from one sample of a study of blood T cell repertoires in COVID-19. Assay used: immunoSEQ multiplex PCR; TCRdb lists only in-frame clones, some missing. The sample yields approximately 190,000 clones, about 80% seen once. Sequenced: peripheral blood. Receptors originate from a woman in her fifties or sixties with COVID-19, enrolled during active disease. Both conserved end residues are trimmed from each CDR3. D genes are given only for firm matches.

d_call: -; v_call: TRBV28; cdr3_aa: ASSLPGHSPDYGYT
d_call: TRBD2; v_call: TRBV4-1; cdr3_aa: ASSQVLKREGRRNEQF
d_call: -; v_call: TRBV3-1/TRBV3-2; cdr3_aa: ASSHFRVHEQY
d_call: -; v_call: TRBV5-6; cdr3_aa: ASSLEQTYNEQF
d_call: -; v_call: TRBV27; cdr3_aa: ASSLHDSYEQY
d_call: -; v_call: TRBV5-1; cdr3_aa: ASSLTGNTEAF
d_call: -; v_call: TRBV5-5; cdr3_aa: ASSFQGTDTQY
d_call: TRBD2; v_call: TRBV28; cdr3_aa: ASLRLAGFYEQY
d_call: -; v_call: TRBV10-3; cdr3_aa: AIRDEDRPSKLF
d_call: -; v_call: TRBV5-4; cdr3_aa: ASSFPGQGANEQF
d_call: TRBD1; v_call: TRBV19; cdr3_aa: ASSIGTGVAGELF
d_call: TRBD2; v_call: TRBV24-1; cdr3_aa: ATSDTSGSAYNEQF
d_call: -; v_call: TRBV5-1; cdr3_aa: ASSPGDFQVSEQF
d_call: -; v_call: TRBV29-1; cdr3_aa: SAREGARAEAF
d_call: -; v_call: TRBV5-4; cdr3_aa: ASSLVQGPGYT
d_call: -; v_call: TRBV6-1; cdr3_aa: ASSEDRENLYGYT
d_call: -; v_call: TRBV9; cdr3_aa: ASSEGHAATIY
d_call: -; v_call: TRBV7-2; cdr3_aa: ASSLRDSNTDTQY
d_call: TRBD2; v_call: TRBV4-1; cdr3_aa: ASTQGGGGADEQF
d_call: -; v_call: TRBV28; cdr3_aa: ASSLLLEPQH
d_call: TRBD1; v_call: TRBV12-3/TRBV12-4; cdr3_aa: ASSRTGSSPLH
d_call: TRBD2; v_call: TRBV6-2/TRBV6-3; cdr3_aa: ASSWGTSGDEQY
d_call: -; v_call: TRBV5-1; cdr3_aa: ASSFFVGAYNTEAF
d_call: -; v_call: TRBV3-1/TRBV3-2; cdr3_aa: ASSQDLAVQF
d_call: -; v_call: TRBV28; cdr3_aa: ASSSGGGTTNEKLF
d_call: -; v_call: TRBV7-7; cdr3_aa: ASSLGQFTDTQY
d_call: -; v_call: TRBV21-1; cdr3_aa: ASSKEEAGEKKGKRDEQY
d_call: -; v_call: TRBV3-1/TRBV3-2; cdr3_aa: ASSQVFQEKY
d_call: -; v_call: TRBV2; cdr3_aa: ASSAQGWEKLF
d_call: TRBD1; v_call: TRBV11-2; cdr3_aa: ASSSTGTAGNTIY
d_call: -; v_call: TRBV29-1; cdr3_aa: SATVQGTVNTEAF
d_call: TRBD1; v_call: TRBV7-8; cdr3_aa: ASSGQAGTAGANVLT